Sequencing of this TCR beta chain was carried out in a study of blood T cell repertoires in COVID-19. Study as a whole: Researchers got acute and convalescent COVID-19 samples from the United States, Italy and Spain. The analysed material was cDNA or gDNA that came from T cells, B-cell-depleted T cells, or PBMCs.

In the source study's methods: From reference gene primer amplification, estimates of nucleated cell counts were derived. Produced via immunoSEQ multiplex PCR; TCRdb's table is partial and in-frame only. V and J calls and clone size are as listed in that table; D and trimming were resolved from the DNA. The sample lists hundreds of thousands of clones, 75% to 90% occurring once. The receptor's source is a human donor in a cohort sampled during active COVID-19. Material for sequencing was peripheral blood.

CDR3 sequence reads: CASSDQGFSSPLHF. The DNA for the CDR3 is TGTGCCAGCAGTGATCAGGGTTTTTCTTCACCCCTCCACTTT. The V gene is TRBV2, the J gene TRBJ1-6; a weak D match, TRBD1 (5 bases). The V gene's germline CDR1 is SNHLY and CDR2 FYNNEI. The V end was cut by 3 bases, the J end by 9 bases, with 12 bases between. The CDR3 spans 14 residues. Full variable domain (remainder filled in from reference TRBV2 and TRBJ1-6): EPEVTQTPSHQVTQMGQEVILRCVPISNHLYFYWYRQILGQKVEFLVSFYNNEISEKSEIFDDQFSVERPDGSNFTLKIRSTKLEDSAMYFCASSDQGFSSPLHFGNGTRLTVT.